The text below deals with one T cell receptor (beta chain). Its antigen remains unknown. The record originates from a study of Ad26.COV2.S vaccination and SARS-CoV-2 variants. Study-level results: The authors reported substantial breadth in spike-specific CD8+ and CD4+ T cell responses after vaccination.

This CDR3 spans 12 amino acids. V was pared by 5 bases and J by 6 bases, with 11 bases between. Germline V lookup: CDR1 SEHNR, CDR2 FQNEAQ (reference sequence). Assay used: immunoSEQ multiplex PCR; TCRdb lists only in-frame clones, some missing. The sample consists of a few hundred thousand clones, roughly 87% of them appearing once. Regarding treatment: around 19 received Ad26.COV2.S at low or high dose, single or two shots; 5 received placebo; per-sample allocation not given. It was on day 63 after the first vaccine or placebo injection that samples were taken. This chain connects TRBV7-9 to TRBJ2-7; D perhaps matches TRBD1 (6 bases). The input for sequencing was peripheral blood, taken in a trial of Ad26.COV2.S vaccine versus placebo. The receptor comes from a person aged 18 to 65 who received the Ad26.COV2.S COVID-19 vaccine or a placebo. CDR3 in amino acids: CASSTTGAEQYF. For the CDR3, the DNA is TGTGCCAGCAGCACGACAGGAGCCGAGCAGTACTTC.